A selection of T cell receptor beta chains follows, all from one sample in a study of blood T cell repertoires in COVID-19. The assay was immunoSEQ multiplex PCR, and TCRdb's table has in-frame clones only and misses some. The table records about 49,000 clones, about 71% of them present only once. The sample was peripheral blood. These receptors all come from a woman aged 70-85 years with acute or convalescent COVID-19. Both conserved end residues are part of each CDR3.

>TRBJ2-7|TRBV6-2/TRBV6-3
CASSYSPSGGVYDEQYF
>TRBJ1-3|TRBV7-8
CASSLVASGNTIYF
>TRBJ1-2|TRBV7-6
CASSPGQAYGYTF
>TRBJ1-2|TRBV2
CASHNLEGGGYTF
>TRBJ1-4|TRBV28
CATLDRPNEKLFF
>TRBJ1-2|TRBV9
CASSVDGDEDGYTF
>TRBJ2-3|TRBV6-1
CASSEGLAGSDTQYF
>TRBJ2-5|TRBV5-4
CASSLTGEGETQYF
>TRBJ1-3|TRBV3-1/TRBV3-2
CASTISLSGNTIYF
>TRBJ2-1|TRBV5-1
CASSLEGVAGLAALNEQFF
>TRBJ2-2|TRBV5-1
CASSLRSQPNTGELFF
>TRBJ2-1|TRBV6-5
CASSPGGGPYNEQFF
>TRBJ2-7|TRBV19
CASKRSQGNRVDEQYF
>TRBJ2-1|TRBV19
CASSIGLAGGPEQFF
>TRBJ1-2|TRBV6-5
CASKPHDDSYGYTF
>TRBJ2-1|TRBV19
CASSPLELDNEQFF
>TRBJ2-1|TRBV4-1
CASSPWASGGAVTNEQFF
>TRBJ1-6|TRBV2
CASSGVRDREGSPLHF
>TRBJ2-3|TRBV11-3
CASSSQGSTDTQYF
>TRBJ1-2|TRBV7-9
CASSFPGRDYGYTF
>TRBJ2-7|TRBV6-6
CASSFALAGGPGEQYF
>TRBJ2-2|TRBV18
CASSPPGKPSGTGELFF
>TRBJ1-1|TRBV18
CASSGTRQVNTEAFF
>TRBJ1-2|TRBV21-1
CASSSPPGYSYGYTF
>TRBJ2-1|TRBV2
CASMDGDWDNEQFF
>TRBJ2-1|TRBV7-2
CASSTTGSGGSYNEQFF
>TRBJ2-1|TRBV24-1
CATSDSKLAGGMYEQFF
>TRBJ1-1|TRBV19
CASKRRRQGAEAFF
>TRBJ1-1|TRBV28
CASSLVRMNTEAFF
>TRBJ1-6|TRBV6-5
CATQPGEGNSPLHF
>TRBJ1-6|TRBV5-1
CASSLGQAVSPLHF
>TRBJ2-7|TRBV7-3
CASSFTGGYEQYF
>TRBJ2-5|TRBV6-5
CASKVIPQGSETQYF
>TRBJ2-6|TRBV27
CASSSSTGSGANVLTF
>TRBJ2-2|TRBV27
CASSPRQGRTGELFF
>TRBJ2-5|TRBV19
CASKQGAEETQYF
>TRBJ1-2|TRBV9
CASSAGTGRFNYGYTF
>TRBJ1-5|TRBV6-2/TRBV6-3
CASSYSTGSSQPQHF
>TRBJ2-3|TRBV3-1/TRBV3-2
CASSQELSFGREEDTQYF
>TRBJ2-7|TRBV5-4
CASSLRTGTYEQYF
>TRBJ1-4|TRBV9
CASSVAGQVPLFF
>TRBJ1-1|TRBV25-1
CASRAYRENTEAFF
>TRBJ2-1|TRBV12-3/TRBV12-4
CASKTSVPNEQFF
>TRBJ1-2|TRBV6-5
CASVDAGGYGYTF
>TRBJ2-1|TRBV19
CASRRTAVDEQFF
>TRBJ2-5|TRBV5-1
CASSLGGGPTGETQYF
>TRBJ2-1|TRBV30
CAWRGAGGGDEQFF
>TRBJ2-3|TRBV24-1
CATSDSTSLADTQYF
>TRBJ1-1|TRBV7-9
CASSPGTSNTEAFF
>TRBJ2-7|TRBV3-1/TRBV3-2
CASSQEAGWGEQYF
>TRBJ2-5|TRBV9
CASSAGRARETQYF
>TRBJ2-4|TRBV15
CATSRDAQNIQYF
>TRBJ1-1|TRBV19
CASSISWQGAGGTEAFF
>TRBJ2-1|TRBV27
CASSLTRDSYSEQFF
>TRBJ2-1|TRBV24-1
CATSDWSGVNSYNEQFF
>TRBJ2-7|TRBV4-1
CASSQVGSTGQYF
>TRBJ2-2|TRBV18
CASSPRTGRLSTGELFF
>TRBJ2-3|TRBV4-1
CASRSPGRSDTQYF
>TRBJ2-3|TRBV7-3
CASGLAGVNTQYF